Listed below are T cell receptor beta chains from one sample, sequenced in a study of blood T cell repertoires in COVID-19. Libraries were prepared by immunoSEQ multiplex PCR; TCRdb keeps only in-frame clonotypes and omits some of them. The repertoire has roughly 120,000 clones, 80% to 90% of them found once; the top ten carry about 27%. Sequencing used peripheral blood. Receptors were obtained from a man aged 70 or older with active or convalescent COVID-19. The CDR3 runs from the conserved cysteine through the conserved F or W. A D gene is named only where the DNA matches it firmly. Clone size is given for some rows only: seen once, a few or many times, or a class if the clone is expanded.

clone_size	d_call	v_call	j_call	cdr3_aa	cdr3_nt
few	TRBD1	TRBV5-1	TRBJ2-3	CASSPTRGQADTQYF	TGCGCCAGCAGCCCGACAAGGGGGCAGGCAGATACGCAGTATTTT
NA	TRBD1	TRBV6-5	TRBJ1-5	CASSRQGGYNQPQHF	TGTGCCAGCAGTCGACAGGGAGGCTACAATCAGCCCCAGCATTTT
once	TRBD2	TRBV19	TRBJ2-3	CASQLRGTSGSTDTQYF	TGTGCCAGCCAGCTTCGAGGGACTAGCGGGAGTACAGATACGCAGTATTTT
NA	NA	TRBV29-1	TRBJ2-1	CSVEGREQFF	TGCAGCGTTGAAGGCAGGGAGCAGTTCTTC
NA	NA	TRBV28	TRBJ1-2	CASTLKGANYGYTF	TGTGCCAGCACTCTAAAGGGAGCTAACTATGGCTACACCTTC
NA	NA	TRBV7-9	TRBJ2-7	CASSFGQGLNEQYF	TGTGCCAGCAGCTTCGGTCAGGGTCTCAACGAGCAGTACTTC
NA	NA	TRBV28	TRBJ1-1	CASSLTGRGGMAEAFF	TGTGCCAGCAGTTTAACCGGCCGTGGGGGGATGGCTGAAGCTTTCTTT
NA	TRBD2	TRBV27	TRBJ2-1	CASRPSGSFSNEQFF	TGTGCCAGCAGGCCTAGCGGGAGTTTTTCGAATGAGCAGTTCTTC
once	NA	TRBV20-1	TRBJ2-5	CSASQIFQETQYF	TGCAGTGCTAGTCAGATTTTCCAAGAGACCCAGTACTTC
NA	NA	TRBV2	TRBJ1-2	CASLVGLGYGYTF	TGTGCCAGCTTAGTCGGGTTGGGCTATGGCTACACCTTC
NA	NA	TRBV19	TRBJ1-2	CASSPPQSGVYGYTF	TGTGCCAGTAGTCCTCCACAGTCAGGGGTCTATGGCTACACCTTC
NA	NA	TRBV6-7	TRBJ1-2	CASSYSRAPEGKGYTF	TGTGCCAGCAGTTACTCGAGAGCCCCCGAGGGAAAAGGCTACACCTTC